This T cell receptor (beta chain) was obtained from a study of tumor and adjacent non-tumor tissue in lung cancer. RNA was extracted from bulk tissue without any cell sorting. Points on this clonotype: The junction differs from germline at one of its ends, possibly a read error.

Germline CDR1 and CDR2: SGHAT and FQNNGV. The CDR3 is 16 amino acids. TCRbeta libraries were built with three rounds of nested PCR, modified from ARM-PCR. TCRdb itself ran the multiplex PCR reads through MiXCR, one entry per CDR3 protein. The sample has around 71,000 distinct CDR3 sequences; approximately 77% are singletons. J is TRBJ2-1 and V is TRBV11-2, with D uncertain. This clonotype was sampled from a woman in her thirties or forties with non-small cell lung cancer. Sample: lung tumor tissue. This CDR3 reads CANSKTLAALYSEQFF. CDR3 sequence (DNA): TGTGCCAACAGCAAGACATTAGCTGCACTGTACAGTGAGCAGTTCTTC. The variable domain in full, with the rest retrieved from reference TRBV11-2 and TRBJ2-1, is EAGVAQSPRYKIIEKRQSVAFWCNPISGHATLYWYQQILGQGPKLLIQFQNNGVVDDSQLPKDRFSAERLKGVDSTLKIQPAKLEDSAVYLCANSKTLAALYSEQFFGPGTRLTVL.